Given below is one TCR beta chain in context. Per the study methods: Estimation of nucleated cell counts was performed using reference gene primer amplification. Some clones are missing from TCRdb's copy, which holds only in-frame ones; the method was immunoSEQ multiplex PCR. That table gives V, J and clone size, and the DNA gave D and trimming. The sample lists about 220,000 clones; 75% to 85% were seen once. The source of the sample is a study of blood T cell repertoires in COVID-19. The CDR3 extends over 15 amino acids. Unmatched junction bases numbered 4, after V lost 6 bases and J lost 0 bases. Germline loops: CDR1 MDHEN, CDR2 SYDVKM.

The origin of this receptor is a man aged 50-59 years with active or convalescent COVID-19. The sequenced sample consisted of peripheral blood. The chain combines TRBV28 with TRBJ2-1; TRBD2 aligns across 8 bases. Here the CDR3 DNA reads TGTGCCAGCAGACGAGCGGGAGTCTCCTACAATGAGCAGTTCTTC. Its protein product is CASRRAGVSYNEQFF.